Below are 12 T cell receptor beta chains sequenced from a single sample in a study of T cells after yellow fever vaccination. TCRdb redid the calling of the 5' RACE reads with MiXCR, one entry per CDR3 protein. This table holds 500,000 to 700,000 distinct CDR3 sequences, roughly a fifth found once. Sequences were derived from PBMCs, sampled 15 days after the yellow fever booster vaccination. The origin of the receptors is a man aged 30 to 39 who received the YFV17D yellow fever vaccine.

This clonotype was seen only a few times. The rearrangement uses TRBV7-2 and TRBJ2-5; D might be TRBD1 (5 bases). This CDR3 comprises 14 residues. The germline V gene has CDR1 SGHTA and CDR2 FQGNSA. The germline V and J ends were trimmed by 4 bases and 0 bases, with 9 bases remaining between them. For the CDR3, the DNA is TGTGCCAGCAGCTCTCCAGGGTACCAAGAGACCCAGTACTTC. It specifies CASSSPGYQETQYF.

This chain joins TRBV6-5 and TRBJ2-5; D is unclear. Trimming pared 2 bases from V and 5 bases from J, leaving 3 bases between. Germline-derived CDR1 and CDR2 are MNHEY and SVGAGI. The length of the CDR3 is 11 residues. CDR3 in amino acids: CASSYMETQYF. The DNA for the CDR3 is TGTGCCAGCAGTTACATGGAGACCCAGTACTTC.

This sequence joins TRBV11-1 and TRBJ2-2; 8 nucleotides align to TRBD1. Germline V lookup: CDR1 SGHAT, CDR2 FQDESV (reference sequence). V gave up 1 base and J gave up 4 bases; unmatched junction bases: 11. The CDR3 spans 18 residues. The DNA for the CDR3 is TGTGCCAGCAGCTTAGAAGAGACAGGGGATTGTGGCACCGGGGAGCTGTTTTTT. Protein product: CASSLEETGDCGTGELFF.

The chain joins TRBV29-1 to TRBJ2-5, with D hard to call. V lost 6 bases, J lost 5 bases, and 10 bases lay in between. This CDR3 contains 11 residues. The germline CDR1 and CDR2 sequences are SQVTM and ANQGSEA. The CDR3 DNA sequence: TGCAGCGTCCGAATCGCGGAGACCCAGTACTTC. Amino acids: CSVRIAETQYF.

In nucleotides, the CDR3 is TGTGCCAGCAGCTTAGAGCGGGCCCGGGGGGACCAGCCCCAGCATTTT. Protein product: CASSLERARGDQPQHF. The genes are TRBV7-2 and TRBJ1-5, with D tentatively TRBD1 (5 bases). The CDR3 loop spans 16 amino acids. V was clipped by 1 base and J by 7 bases, with 17 bases between them. Germline V gene lookup returns CDR1 SGHTA and CDR2 FQGNSA.

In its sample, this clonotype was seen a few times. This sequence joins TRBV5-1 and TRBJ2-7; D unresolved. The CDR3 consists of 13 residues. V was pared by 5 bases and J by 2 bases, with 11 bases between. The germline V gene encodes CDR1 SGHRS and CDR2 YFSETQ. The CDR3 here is CASRRWGTYEQYF. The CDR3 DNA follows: TGCGCCAGCAGAAGGTGGGGAACCTACGAGCAGTACTTC.

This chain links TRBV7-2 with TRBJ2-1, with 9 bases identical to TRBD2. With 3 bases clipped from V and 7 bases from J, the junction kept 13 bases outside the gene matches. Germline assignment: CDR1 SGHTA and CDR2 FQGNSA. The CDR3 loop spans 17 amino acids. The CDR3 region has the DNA TGTGCCAGCAGCTTTCCTAGCATCCGCGGGAGGGAGAATGAGCAGTTCTTC. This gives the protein CASSFPSIRGRENEQFF.

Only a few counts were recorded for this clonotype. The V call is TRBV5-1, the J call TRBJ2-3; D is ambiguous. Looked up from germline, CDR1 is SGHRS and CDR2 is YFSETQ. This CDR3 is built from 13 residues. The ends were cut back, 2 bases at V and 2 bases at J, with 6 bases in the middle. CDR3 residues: CASSFGFTDTQYF. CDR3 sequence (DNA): TGCGCCAGCAGCTTCGGGTTCACAGATACGCAGTATTTT.

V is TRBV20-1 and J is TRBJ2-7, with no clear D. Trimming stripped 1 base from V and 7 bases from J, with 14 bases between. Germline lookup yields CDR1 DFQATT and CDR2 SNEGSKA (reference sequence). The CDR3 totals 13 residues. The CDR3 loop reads CSARALDRIEQYF. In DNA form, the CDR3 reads TGCAGTGCTAGAGCCCTGGACCGGATTGAGCAGTACTTC.

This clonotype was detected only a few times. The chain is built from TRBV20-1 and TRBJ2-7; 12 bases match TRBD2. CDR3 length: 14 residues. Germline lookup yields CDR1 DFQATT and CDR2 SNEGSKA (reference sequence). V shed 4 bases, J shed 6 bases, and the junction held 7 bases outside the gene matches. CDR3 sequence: CSAKTTSGSSEQYF. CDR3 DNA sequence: TGCAGTGCTAAGACGACTAGCGGGAGTTCCGAGCAGTACTTC.

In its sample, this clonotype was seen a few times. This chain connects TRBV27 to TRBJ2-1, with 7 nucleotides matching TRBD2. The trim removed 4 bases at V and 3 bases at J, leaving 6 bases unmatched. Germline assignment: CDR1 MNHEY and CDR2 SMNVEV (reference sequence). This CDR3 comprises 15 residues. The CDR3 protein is CASSSPERGYNEQFF. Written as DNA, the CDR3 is TGTGCCAGCAGTTCTCCCGAGCGGGGCTACAATGAGCAGTTCTTC.

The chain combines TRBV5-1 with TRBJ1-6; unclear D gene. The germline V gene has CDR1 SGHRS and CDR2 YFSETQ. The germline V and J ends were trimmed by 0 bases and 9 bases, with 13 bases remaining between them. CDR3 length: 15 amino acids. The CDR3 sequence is CASSLGTADGSPLHF. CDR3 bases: TGCGCCAGCAGCTTGGGCACGGCCGACGGTTCACCCCTCCACTTT.